The 14 T cell receptor beta chains given below trace back to one sample, sequenced in a study of T cell changes during pregnancy in multiple sclerosis (dated by TCRdb to between 2018 and 2021). Receptor amplification or capture employed the immunoSEQ multiplex PCR assay. Not all clones reach the TCRdb copy of this immuneACCESS table, which keeps in-frame sequences only. Checked studies attribute under half of the gap to unresolved V genes and leave the rest unexplained. The sample table contains 40,000 or so clones; only one count was recorded for 90% of them. 9% to 10% of the sample is taken by the ten largest. This specimen consisted of CD8+ T cells from peripheral blood mononuclear cells, obtained in the first trimester of pregnancy. The receptors were sampled from a female donor with multiple sclerosis, enrolled in a pregnancy study.

The chain couples TRBV19 to TRBJ2-1; 15 nucleotides align to TRBD2. J gave up 1 base and V 7 bases, and 5 bases lay outside the gene matches. Germline values: CDR1 LNHDA, CDR2 SQIVND (reference sequence). CDR3 length: 17 residues. CDR3 DNA sequence: TGTGCCAGTACCGGACTAGCGGGAGGGAAGTCCTACAATGAGCAGTTCTTC. As protein: CASTGLAGGKSYNEQFF.

The rearrangement links TRBV4-2 to TRBJ2-3; maybe TRBD1 (5 bases). The V end was cut by 0 bases, the J end by 4 bases, with 20 bases between. CDR1 and CDR2 from the germline V gene are LGHNA and YNFKEQ. This CDR3 region has 18 residues. CDR3 loop: CASSQEIWVGPRADTQYF. The CDR3 coding sequence is TGTGCCAGCAGCCAAGAGATTTGGGTTGGCCCCAGGGCAGATACGCAGTATTTT.

The chain uses TRBV27 and TRBJ2-7; D may be TRBD2 (5 bases). With 5 bases removed from V and 2 bases from J, the gap between germline ends came to 10 bases. The CDR3 totals 13 residues. From germline, CDR1 is MNHEY and CDR2 SMNVEV (reference sequence). CDR3 DNA sequence: TGTGCCAGCAGTGTAGCGTCCCCCTACGAGCAGTACTTC. Amino acid sequence: CASSVASPYEQYF.

This chain uses TRBV18 with TRBJ2-1, with D possibly matching TRBD2 (6 bases). Germline V gene data show CDR1 as KGHSH and CDR2 as LQKENI. V was trimmed by 0 bases and J by 10 bases, leaving 7 bases between them. The CDR3 extends over 12 amino acids. CDR3 region: CASSPPLAEQFF. The CDR3 region has the DNA TGTGCCAGCTCACCACCCCTAGCGGAGCAGTTCTTC.

The chain has TRBV19 and TRBJ1-5; D gene uncertain. This CDR3 is built from 12 residues. In germline, CDR1 is LNHDA, CDR2 SQIVND (reference sequence). Deletions cut 2 bases from V and 4 bases from J, with 3 bases between. The CDR3 loop is CASSIPNQPQHF. In nucleotides, the CDR3 is TGTGCCAGTAGTATACCGAATCAGCCCCAGCATTTT.

The gene calls are TRBV4-1 and TRBJ2-7; perhaps TRBD2 as D (6 bases). Germline V gives CDR1 MGHRA, CDR2 YSYEKL. The CDR3 runs to 15 residues. V dropped 5 bases and J dropped 0 bases, with 14 bases sitting between them. The CDR3 spells CASSSESGLSYEQYF. The CDR3 coding sequence is TGCGCCAGCAGCTCAGAGAGCGGGCTCTCCTACGAGCAGTACTTC.

The J gene is TRBJ1-2, the V gene TRBV13, with D possibly matching TRBD1 (5 bases). Germline V lookup: CDR1 PRHDT, CDR2 FYEKMQ (reference sequence). This CDR3 has 15 residues. Trimming stripped 5 bases from V and 6 bases from J, with 19 bases between. The CDR3 sequence: CASSTPRDWGDGYTF. The CDR3 DNA sequence: TGTGCCAGCAGCACCCCCCGGGACTGGGGGGATGGCTACACCTTC.

The CDR3 spells CASTGQKTYEQYF. CDR3 DNA sequence: TGTGCCAGCACCGGACAGAAAACCTACGAGCAGTACTTC. The V call is TRBV9, the J call TRBJ2-7, with D possibly matching TRBD1 (6 bases). Trimming cost V 6 bases and J 2 bases, with 12 bases left between them. CDR1 and CDR2 (germline): SGDLS, YYNGEE. This CDR3 is 13 amino acids long. Based on the CDR3 plus reference TRBV9 and TRBJ2-7, the full variable domain is DSGVTQTPKHLITATGQRVTLRCSPRSGDLSVYWYQQSLDQGLQFLIQYYNGEERAKGNILERFSAQQFPDLHSELNLSSLELGDSALYFCASTGQKTYEQYFGPGTRLTVT.

In its sample, this clone was seen once. The chain links TRBV19 to TRBJ1-1, with D perhaps matching TRBD1 (5 bases). The germline gives CDR1 LNHDA, CDR2 SQIVND (reference sequence). V lost 1 base and J 6 bases, leaving 12 bases between the germline ends. The CDR3 is made up of 14 amino acids. The CDR3 here is CASSIVLRGPEAFF. The CDR3 nucleotides read TGTGCCAGTAGTATAGTCCTAAGGGGTCCTGAAGCTTTCTTT.

V usage is TRBV27 and J usage is TRBJ1-1; no firm D call. This CDR3 has 12 amino acids. V was shortened by 5 bases and J by 1 base, with 5 bases between the two germline ends. CDR1 and CDR2 from the germline V gene are MNHEY and SMNVEV (reference sequence). DNA of the CDR3: TGTGCCAGCAGTCCTTCGAACACTGAAGCTTTCTTT. Its protein is CASSPSNTEAFF.

This chain links TRBV5-8 with TRBJ1-3; 8 bases line up with TRBD1. The junction had 10 bases not matched to a gene; V was cut back by 4 bases and J by 7 bases. Germline assignment: CDR1 SGHTS and CDR2 YDEGEE. The CDR3 consists of 15 residues. The CDR3 loop is CASSLGRQGSNTIYF. In DNA, the CDR3 is TGTGCCAGCAGCCTTGGCCGACAGGGGTCGAACACCATATATTTT.

This clone has just one count. The rearrangement links TRBV6-5 to TRBJ1-1; D call uncertain. The CDR3 is 14 amino acids. Trimming stripped 6 bases from V and 6 bases from J, with 17 bases between. Germline CDR1 reads MNHEY; CDR2 reads SVGAGI. The DNA for the CDR3 is TGTGCCAGCAGCTCGGGAACCGGAATGGCTGAAGCTTTCTTT. It translates to CASSSGTGMAEAFF.

CDR3 in amino acids: CASSVGLAGNEQFF. In DNA form, the CDR3 reads TGTGCCAGCAGCGTGGGACTAGCGGGCAATGAGCAGTTCTTC. The V and J genes are TRBV7-6 and TRBJ2-7; 12 nucleotides align to TRBD2. The J call is in doubt because the DNA end fits TRBJ2-1 better. This CDR3 spans 14 amino acids. Germline V gene sequence: CDR1 SGHVS, CDR2 FNYEAQ.

This clone appeared once. The chain links TRBV10-3 to TRBJ2-7, with TRBD1 matching over 7 bases. Germline-derived CDR1 and CDR2 are ENHRY and SYGVKD. V lost 9 bases, J lost 7 bases, and 12 bases stayed unmatched. This CDR3 has 13 amino acids. The CDR3 is CAILPDREQEQYF. The CDR3 DNA sequence: TGTGCCATTCTTCCCGACAGGGAGCAAGAGCAGTACTTC.